This TCR beta chain was sequenced for a study of cytomegalovirus exposure and HLA in healthy donors. This clone turned up a few times. What it binds is unknown. Germline V CDR1 and CDR2: MNHEY, SMNVEV (reference sequence). This CDR3 has 13 amino acids. V dropped 3 bases and J dropped 10 bases, with 13 bases sitting between them. 60 Vbeta and 13 Jbeta primers were used in PCR. Using immunoSEQ multiplex PCR, the repertoire was profiled, and TCRdb retains in-frame clones only, with some absent. Among around 230,000 clones, approximately 84% were seen once, and the ten largest hold about 0.25%. Study results and caveats: Among TCR beta chains of equal frequency, HLA-associated ones were more clonally expanded in a later analysis.

The receptor was isolated from a girl aged 2 to 9 in good health and CMV-seronegative. Specimen: PBMCs. The rearrangement joins TRBV27 to TRBJ2-4; a possible D gene is TRBD2 (5 bases). CDR3 protein: CASSLSQRGIQYF. Written as DNA, the CDR3 is TGTGCCAGCAGTTTGTCCCAGAGAGGGATTCAGTACTTC.